The 14 T cell receptor beta chains below were found in one sample sequenced in a study of identical twins. TCRdb used MiXCR to reprocess the 5' RACE reads, holding one entry per CDR3 protein. Altogether a few hundred thousand distinct CDR3 sequences are present, roughly 8.7% being singletons, with the ten largest covering approximately 3%. The data also belong to a second study, concerning yellow fever vaccine responses in identical twins.

Material for sequencing was CD8+ T cells sorted from blood. These receptor sequences come from a woman between 18 and 29 years old in good health.

This clonotype was found a few times. The chain links TRBV6-2 or TRBV6-3 to TRBJ1-3; no definite D call. The CDR3 loop spans 17 amino acids. From germline, CDR1 is MNHEY and CDR2 SVGEGT. V lost 6 bases and J 0 bases, leaving 18 bases between the germline ends. CDR3 nucleotide sequence: TGTGCCAGCAGCGCCTTGGAAACCCGCTACTCTGGAAACACCATATATTTT. Its translation: CASSALETRYSGNTIYF.

This clonotype occurred many times. J is TRBJ2-5 and V is TRBV28; 7 nucleotides align to TRBD2. The CDR3 spans 16 residues. Trimming at V came to 6 bases and at J to 5 bases, leaving 15 bases not matched to a gene. Looked up from germline, CDR1 is MDHEN and CDR2 is SYDVKM. CDR3 loop: CASRPLEGGLGETQYF. DNA of the CDR3: TGTGCCAGCAGACCCCTAGAGGGAGGGTTGGGGGAGACCCAGTACTTC.

This chain links TRBV20-1 with TRBJ2-1; D gene unclear. Germline CDR1 and CDR2: DFQATT and SNEGSKA (reference sequence). The CDR3 is made up of 15 amino acids. Trimming removed 1 base from V and 8 bases from J, with 18 bases in between. The CDR3 loop reads CSARVYSNIVYEQFF. In nucleotides, the CDR3 is TGCAGTGCTAGAGTATACTCAAATATAGTCTATGAGCAGTTCTTC.

The table lists this clonotype with many counts. The genes are TRBV4-1 and TRBJ1-1; a possible D gene is TRBD1 (6 bases). The V gene lost 4 bases and the J gene lost 5 bases, with 14 bases spanning the gap. Germline V gives CDR1 MGHRA, CDR2 YSYEKL. This CDR3 is built from 14 residues. The CDR3 spells CASSPRDTETEAFF. As DNA, the CDR3 is TGCGCCAGCAGCCCCCGGGACACCGAGACTGAAGCTTTCTTT.

This clonotype was seen ten or more times. The chain joins TRBV4-3 to TRBJ2-1, with TRBD1 matching over 9 bases. Trimming removed 4 bases from V and 9 bases from J; junction bases left unmatched: 10. Germline V lookup: CDR1 LGHNA, CDR2 YSLEER. The CDR3 has 15 residues. The CDR3 DNA follows: TGCGCCAGCAGCCGAAACAGGGGGCTGGGAGCTGAGCAGTTCTTC. Its protein product is CASSRNRGLGAEQFF.

In its sample, this clonotype was seen many times. The chain uses TRBV5-1 and TRBJ2-7, with 8 positions matching TRBD2. Germline assignment: CDR1 SGHRS and CDR2 YFSETQ. V shed 3 bases and J 3 bases; nucleotides not matched to a gene: 5. The CDR3 length is 14 residues. CDR3 coding DNA: TGCGCCAGCAGCTGGGTAGCGGGGAGCTACGAGCAGTACTTC. This encodes CASSWVAGSYEQYF.

The chain joins TRBV5-1 to TRBJ2-3, with D perhaps TRBD1 (5 bases). Germline V gene data show CDR1 as SGHRS and CDR2 as YFSETQ. The CDR3 has 15 residues. Between the trimmed V and J ends, which lost 0 bases and 5 bases, there was a span of 13 bases. CDR3 coding DNA: TGCGCCAGCAGCTTGGAAGGGGCCCCGGGAGATACGCAGTATTTT. Protein product: CASSLEGAPGDTQYF.

This clonotype was seen a handful of times. The chain links TRBV6-2 or TRBV6-3 to TRBJ1-2; TRBD1 might be the D (6 bases). There are 13 residues in the CDR3. Germline values: CDR1 MNHEY, CDR2 SVGEGT. The germline V and J ends were trimmed by 6 bases and 6 bases, with 14 bases remaining between them. CDR3 nucleotide sequence: TGTGCCAGCAGATCCAGGGGTTCTAATGGCTACACCTTC. Translation: CASRSRGSNGYTF.

The chain couples TRBV6-5 to TRBJ2-1, with TRBD2 matching over 9 bases. The V gene's germline CDR1 is MNHEY and CDR2 SVGAGI. This CDR3 has 16 amino acids. The J segment lost 6 bases and the V segment lost 3 bases, leaving 9 bases of the junction unmatched. The CDR3 here is CASSYESGGQGNEQFF. CDR3 bases: TGTGCCAGCAGTTATGAGAGCGGGGGGCAGGGCAATGAGCAGTTCTTC.

The rearrangement joins TRBV2 to TRBJ2-5; 10 bases agree with TRBD2. The V gene's germline CDR1 is SNHLY and CDR2 FYNNEI. V dropped 6 bases and J dropped 3; count of bases not matched to a gene: 13. The CDR3 covers 17 residues. The CDR3 here is CASSAGTSVRSEETQYF. CDR3 DNA: TGTGCCAGCAGCGCCGGGACTAGCGTAAGGTCCGAAGAGACCCAGTACTTC.

In its sample, this clonotype was seen many times. The chain has TRBV29-1 and TRBJ2-7; D possibly corresponds to TRBD2 (6 bases). V shed 5 bases and J shed 1 base, with 12 bases lying between them. CDR3 length: 13 amino acids. The germline CDR1 and CDR2 sequences are SQVTM and ANQGSEA. Written as DNA, the CDR3 is TGCAGCGTTTTAGTGCGGGGTTCCTACGAGCAGTACTTC. This translates into CSVLVRGSYEQYF.

This clonotype has ten or more counts. The chain joins TRBV4-3 to TRBJ2-2, with TRBD2 matching over 11 bases. The junction had 6 bases not matched to a gene; V was cut back by 6 bases and J by 3 bases. In germline, CDR1 is LGHNA, CDR2 YSLEER. CDR3 length: 16 amino acids. CDR3 in DNA: TGCGCCAGCAGGGATAGCGGGAGGGCGGACACCGGGGAGCTGTTTTTT. It codes for CASRDSGRADTGELFF.

This clonotype was recorded many times. The chain combines TRBV29-1 with TRBJ2-3; D may be TRBD2 (7 bases). Germline lookup yields CDR1 SQVTM and CDR2 ANQGSEA. V was trimmed by 0 bases and J by 5 bases, leaving 18 bases between them. The CDR3 extends over 16 amino acids. The CDR3 coding sequence is TGCAGCGTTGAAGATCTGGAGGGGGGGGTTCGAGATACGCAGTATTTT. Residues: CSVEDLEGGVRDTQYF.

This chain uses TRBV18 with TRBJ2-1, with 9 bases lining up with TRBD1. Per germline, CDR1 KGHSH and CDR2 LQKENI. The junction had 9 bases not matched to a gene; V was cut back by 2 bases and J by 4 bases. The CDR3 extends over 17 amino acids. CDR3 amino acids: CASSPWIGTGIYNEQFF. The CDR3 bases are TGTGCCAGCTCACCATGGATTGGGACAGGGATTTACAATGAGCAGTTCTTC. The whole variable domain, filled in from reference TRBV18 and TRBJ2-1, reads NAGVMQNPRHLVRRRGQEARLRCSPMKGHSHVYWYRQLPEEGLKFMVYLQKENIIDESGMPKERFSAEFPKEGPSILRIQQVVRGDSAAYFCASSPWIGTGIYNEQFFGPGTRLTVL.